Following are 20 T cell receptor beta chains from one sample sequenced in a study of blood T cell repertoires in COVID-19. Method: immunoSEQ multiplex PCR; TCRdb's copy keeps in-frame clones and lacks some. This sample has some 300,000 clones, with approximately 86% found just once. Sequencing used peripheral blood. These receptors all come from a woman aged 70 to 79 with COVID-19, enrolled during active disease.

The V and J genes are TRBV28 and TRBJ2-1; TRBD1 aligns across 12 bases. V lost 3 bases to trimming and J lost 11 bases; unmatched junction nucleotides: 8. Germline lookup yields CDR1 MDHEN and CDR2 SYDVKM. The CDR3 sequence is 15 residues long. CDR3 bases: TGTGCCAGCAGTTTCTCGGGACAGGGGGCTCCCAAGCAGTTCTTC. Translated, it gives CASSFSGQGAPKQFF.

This clone has just one count. The chain employs TRBV6-5 and TRBJ2-5; 7 nucleotides agree with TRBD2. The germline V gene has CDR1 MNHEY and CDR2 SVGAGI. With 0 bases clipped from V and 2 bases from J, the junction kept 6 bases outside the gene matches. The CDR3 runs to 16 residues. In DNA, the CDR3 is TGTGCCAGCAGTTACTCACTAGCGCGATCGCAAGAGACCCAGTACTTC. Protein: CASSYSLARSQETQYF.

The CDR3: CASNPGPVLDQPQHF. The CDR3, as DNA: TGTGCCAGCAATCCAGGGCCCGTATTAGATCAGCCCCAGCATTTT. The chain couples TRBV6-5 to TRBJ1-5, with D perhaps TRBD1 (5 bases). Per the germline V gene, CDR1 is MNHEY and CDR2 is SVGAGI. There are 15 residues in the CDR3. Deletions cut 7 bases from V and 5 bases from J, with 18 bases between.

The rearrangement links TRBV19 to TRBJ2-1; 10 bases line up with TRBD1. Trimming cost V 3 bases and J 9 bases; bases outside gene matches: 8. Looked up from germline, CDR1 is LNHDA and CDR2 is SQIVND (reference sequence). This CDR3 has 15 amino acids. The DNA for the CDR3 is TGTGCCAGTAGTATCAAAGTCCGACAGGGGGCTGAGCAGTTCTTC. This gives the protein CASSIKVRQGAEQFF.

The chain joins TRBV15 to TRBJ1-2; no clear D gene. CDR1 is LNHNV, CDR2 YYDKDF, per germline (reference sequence). V gave up 4 bases and J gave up 0 bases, with 12 bases separating them. The CDR3 spans 15 residues. The CDR3 DNA reads as TGTGCCACCAGCAAAACCTACGGAGCTAACTATGGCTACACCTTC. Its protein product is CATSKTYGANYGYTF.

This chain connects TRBV19 to TRBJ2-1, with 10 bases identical to TRBD1. V trimming: 7 bases; J trimming: 8 bases; junction bases outside the gene matches: 11. The germline V gene has CDR1 LNHDA and CDR2 SQIVND (reference sequence). The CDR3 has 15 residues. In nucleotides, the CDR3 is TGTGCCAGTATCCCTGGACAGGGGGGAGATTATGAGCAGTTCTTC. This translates into CASIPGQGGDYEQFF.

The chain links TRBV4-1 to TRBJ1-2; 9 positions agree with TRBD1. The J segment lost 5 bases and the V segment lost 0 bases, leaving 10 bases of the junction unmatched. The CDR3 runs to 17 residues. Germline loops: CDR1 MGHRA, CDR2 YSYEKL. The CDR3 nucleotides are TGCGCCAGCAGCCAAGATTGGGCCCGGGACAGGGCGTATGGCTACACCTTC. Translated, it gives CASSQDWARDRAYGYTF.

This chain joins TRBV20-1 and TRBJ2-3, with TRBD2 matching 9 bases. Germline CDR1 DFQATT, CDR2 SNEGSKA (reference sequence). V dropped 3 bases and J dropped 2; count of bases not matched to a gene: 18. The CDR3 consists of 19 residues. Here the CDR3 reads CSASGGGYRASGATDTQYF. The CDR3 coding sequence is TGCAGTGCTAGTGGAGGGGGCTATAGGGCTAGCGGGGCCACAGATACGCAGTATTTT.

V gene TRBV4-1 combines with J gene TRBJ2-3; TRBD2 matches at 9 bases. The CDR3 contains 16 residues. V gave up 5 bases and J gave up 4 bases; unmatched junction bases: 10. The germline CDR1 and CDR2 sequences are MGHRA and YSYEKL. The CDR3 DNA sequence: TGCGCCAGCAGCTGGAGCGGGGGGCCTGCCCCAGATACGCAGTATTTT. This encodes CASSWSGGPAPDTQYF.

The CDR3 reads CASSEDPGVNPQETQYF. The CDR3 coding sequence is TGTGCCAGCAGTGAGGATCCGGGGGTAAACCCCCAAGAGACCCAGTACTTC. This rearrangement joins TRBV2 to TRBJ2-5; D may be TRBD2 (6 bases). The CDR3 loop spans 17 amino acids. Germline V lookup: CDR1 SNHLY, CDR2 FYNNEI. V lost 3 bases and J 1 base, leaving 18 bases between the germline ends.

V and J are TRBV6-5 and TRBJ2-5, with 10 bases aligning to TRBD2. CDR1 MNHEY and CDR2 SVGAGI come from the germline V gene. The J segment lost 2 bases and the V segment lost 4 bases, leaving 1 base of the junction unmatched. CDR3 length equals 14 residues. The CDR3 is CASSSSGGQETQYF. The CDR3 nucleotides read TGTGCCAGCAGTTCTAGCGGGGGACAAGAGACCCAGTACTTC.

This chain connects TRBV5-6 to TRBJ1-5, with TRBD1 matching over 7 bases. This CDR3 is 15 amino acids long. Germline loops: CDR1 SGHDT, CDR2 YYEEEE. Trimming took 4 bases from V and 4 from J; bases not matched to a gene: 8. In nucleotides, the CDR3 is TGTGCCAGCAGCCGGACAGGTTCCTCGAATCAGCCCCAGCATTTT. Its translation is CASSRTGSSNQPQHF.

The rearrangement links TRBV5-1 to TRBJ1-2; tentatively, D is TRBD1 (5 bases). Germline V gene lookup returns CDR1 SGHRS and CDR2 YFSETQ. Trimming shortened V by 2 bases and J by 3 bases, and 14 bases separated the two germline ends. CDR3 length: 15 amino acids. CDR3 sequence: CASSFLTGSDYGYTF. CDR3 sequence (DNA): TGCGCCAGCAGCTTTCTCACAGGCTCGGACTATGGCTACACCTTC.

The chain is built from TRBV30 and TRBJ2-7; D is possibly TRBD1 (6 bases). The germline V and J ends were trimmed by 3 bases and 3 bases, with 12 bases remaining between them. Germline V CDR1 and CDR2: GTSNPN, SVGIG (reference sequence). The CDR3 loop spans 13 amino acids. The CDR3 reads CAWRTQGNYEQYF. CDR3 in DNA: TGTGCCTGGAGGACACAGGGTAACTACGAGCAGTACTTC.

The chain is built from TRBV7-2 and TRBJ2-7; D might be TRBD2 (6 bases). The V end lost 3 bases, the J end lost 3 bases, and 12 bases lay between the germline ends. Germline CDR1 reads SGHTA; CDR2 reads FQGNSA. The CDR3 length is 14 residues. The CDR3 here is CASSFGLAIYEQYF. The CDR3 DNA sequence: TGTGCCAGCAGCTTTGGGCTAGCGATCTACGAGCAGTACTTC.

In DNA, the CDR3 is TGTGCCAGCAGGTATATGACCCCGGGACAGAACTATGGCTACACCTTC. Its translation is CASRYMTPGQNYGYTF. This chain uses TRBV3-1 (or the pseudogene TRBV3-2) with TRBJ1-2, with TRBD1 matching over 7 bases. Trimming removed 6 bases from V and 2 bases from J; junction bases left unmatched: 12. This CDR3 is 16 amino acids long. Germline-derived CDR1 and CDR2 are LGHDT and YNNKEL (reference sequence).

This clone was counted only a few times. The chain couples TRBV12-5 to TRBJ1-3; 9 nucleotides agree with TRBD1. V shed 6 bases and J 8 bases; nucleotides not matched to a gene: 8. The CDR3 covers 14 residues. Germline lookup yields CDR1 LGHNT and CDR2 FRNRAP. The CDR3 bases are TGTGCTAGTGGCCCGGGACAGGGAAGGGACACCATATATTTT. Encoded protein: CASGPGQGRDTIYF. The full variable domain, in which reference TRBV12-5 and TRBJ1-3 provide the parts outside the CDR3, is DARVTQTPRHKVTEMGQEVTMRCQPILGHNTVFWYRQTMMQGLELLAYFRNRAPLDDSGMPKDRFSAEMPDATLATLKIQPSEPRDSAVYFCASGPGQGRDTIYFGEGSWLTVV.

This clone was detected many times. The rearrangement uses TRBV5-8 and TRBJ2-7; D unclear. The CDR3 loop spans 13 amino acids. Between the trimmed V and J ends, which lost 1 base and 4 bases, there was a span of 9 bases. Germline V gene lookup returns CDR1 SGHTS and CDR2 YDEGEE. The CDR3 nucleotides read TGTGCCAGCAGCTTGAGCCCCGGTTACGAGCAGTACTTC. It codes for CASSLSPGYEQYF.

This clone occurred once. The chain carries TRBV5-3 and TRBJ1-2, with D perhaps matching TRBD1 (6 bases). TRBV5-3 is sorted into the ORF group, with uncertain function. CDR3 length equals 17 residues. The V and J ends lost 2 bases and 8 bases respectively, with 25 bases between them. This chain's CDR3 is CARSFTILGRGRCGYTF. CDR3 nucleotides: TGTGCCAGAAGCTTTACTATACTAGGCAGGGGACGTTGCGGCTACACCTTC.

This clone was seen only once. The chain joins TRBV10-3 to TRBJ1-1; 10 nucleotides align to TRBD1. V lost 4 bases to trimming and J lost 1 base; unmatched junction nucleotides: 3. This CDR3 comprises 15 residues. From germline, CDR1 is ENHRY and CDR2 SYGVKD. DNA of the CDR3: TGTGCCATCAGTGCCGACAGGGGGCGGAACACTGAAGCTTTCTTT. As protein: CAISADRGRNTEAFF.